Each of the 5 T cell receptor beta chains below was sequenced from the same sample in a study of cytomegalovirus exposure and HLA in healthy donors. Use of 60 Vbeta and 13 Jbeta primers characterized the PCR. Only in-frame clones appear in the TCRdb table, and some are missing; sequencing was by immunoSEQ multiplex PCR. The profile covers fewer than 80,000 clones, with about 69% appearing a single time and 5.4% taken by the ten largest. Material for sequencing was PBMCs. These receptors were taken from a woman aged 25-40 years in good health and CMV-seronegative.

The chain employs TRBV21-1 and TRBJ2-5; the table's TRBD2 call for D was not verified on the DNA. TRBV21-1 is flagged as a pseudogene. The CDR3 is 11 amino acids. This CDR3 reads CASSKVGGGYF. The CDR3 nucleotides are TGTGCCAGCAGCAAAGTGGGCGGGGGGTACTTC.

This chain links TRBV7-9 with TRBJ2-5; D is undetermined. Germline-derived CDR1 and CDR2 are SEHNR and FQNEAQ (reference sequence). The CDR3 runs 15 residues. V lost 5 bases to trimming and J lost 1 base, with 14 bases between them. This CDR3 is CASSRLQPSQETQYF. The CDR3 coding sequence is TGTGCCAGCAGCCGCCTACAGCCCTCCCAAGAGACCCAGTACTTC.

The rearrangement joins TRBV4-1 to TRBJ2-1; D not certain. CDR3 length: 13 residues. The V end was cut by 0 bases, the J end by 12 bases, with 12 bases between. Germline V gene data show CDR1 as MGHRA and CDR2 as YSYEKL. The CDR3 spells CASSQDGSPSQFF. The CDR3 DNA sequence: TGCGCCAGCAGCCAAGATGGTAGCCCCTCGCAGTTCTTC.

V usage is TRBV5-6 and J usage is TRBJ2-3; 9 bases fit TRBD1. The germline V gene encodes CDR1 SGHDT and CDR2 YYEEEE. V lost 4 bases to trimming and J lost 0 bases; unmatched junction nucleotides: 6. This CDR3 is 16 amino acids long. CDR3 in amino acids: CASSPTTGGSTDTQYF. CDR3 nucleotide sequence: TGTGCCAGCAGCCCGACGACAGGGGGAAGCACAGATACGCAGTATTTT.

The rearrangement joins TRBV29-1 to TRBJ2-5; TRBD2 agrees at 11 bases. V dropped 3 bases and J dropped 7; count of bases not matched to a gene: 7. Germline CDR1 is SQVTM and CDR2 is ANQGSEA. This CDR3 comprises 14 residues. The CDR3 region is CSVEGLAVSGTQYF. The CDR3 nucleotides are TGCAGCGTTGAGGGACTAGCGGTGTCGGGGACCCAGTACTTC.